One sample yielded the 7 T cell receptor beta chains listed below, sequenced in a study of T cells in Graves' hyperthyroidism and ophthalmopathy. Amplified regions were TCR beta CDR3 sequences from RNA transcripts. First-round RT-PCR with HTBI primers amplified the TCR CDR3 region. TCRdb re-called the multiplex PCR reads with MiXCR, one entry per CDR3 protein. The data contain about 400,000 distinct CDR3 sequences, roughly 15% of them seen just once; the ten biggest clones take up about 21%. The source material was blood. The origin of the receptors is a woman aged 55-75 years with Graves' ophthalmopathy.

The chain recombines TRBV28 with TRBJ2-7, with D unresolved. Germline V gene sequence: CDR1 MDHEN, CDR2 SYDVKM. The length of the CDR3 is 15 residues. V lost 6 bases and J lost 1, with 16 bases in between. The CDR3 nucleotides are TGTGCCAGCAGCGGAAGAGGCGAGTATTCCTACGAGCAGTACTTC. It translates to CASSGRGEYSYEQYF.

The chain uses TRBV20-1 and TRBJ2-1; 16 nucleotides agree with TRBD2. V was pared by 6 bases and J by 2 bases, with 7 bases of the junction left unmatched. The CDR3 is 17 residues long. The germline gives CDR1 DFQATT, CDR2 SNEGSKA (reference sequence). DNA for the CDR3: TGCAGTGCCGGCCTCGGGACTAGCGGGAGGGCCTACAATGAGCAGTTCTTC. Translated, it gives CSAGLGTSGRAYNEQFF.

The chain combines TRBV7-2 with TRBJ2-1; D gene unclear. The CDR3 contains 11 residues. Germline CDR1 and CDR2: SGHTA and FQGNSA. V was clipped by 5 bases and J by 12 bases, with 11 bases between them. CDR3 nucleotides: TGTGCCAGCAGCCCCGCCTTGATGCAGTTCTTC. This encodes CASSPALMQFF.

V and J are TRBV12-3 or TRBV12-4 and TRBJ2-7, with 7 bases identical to TRBD2. The CDR3 loop spans 13 amino acids. V was pared by 3 bases and J by 5 bases, with 4 bases of the junction left unmatched. CDR3 amino acids: CASSFTSVHEQYF. The DNA for the CDR3 is TGTGCCAGCAGTTTCACTAGCGTTCACGAGCAGTACTTC.

In this sample, this clonotype turned up once. In DNA form, the CDR3 reads TGTGCCAGTAGTAGCGGGGCCGGATTAGGCGAGCAGTACTTC. This translates into CASSSGAGLGEQYF. The J gene is TRBJ2-7, the V gene TRBV19; D is perhaps TRBD2 (6 bases). In germline, CDR1 is LNHDA, CDR2 SQIVND (reference sequence). The CDR3 length is 14 residues. V was trimmed by 4 bases and J by 6 bases, leaving 16 bases between them. Together with reference TRBV19 and TRBJ2-7, the CDR3 gives the full variable domain: DGGITQSPKYLFRKEGQNVTLSCEQNLNHDAMYWYRQDPGQGLRLIYYSQIVNDFQKGDIAEGYSVSREKKESFPLTVTSAQKNPTAFYLCASSSGAGLGEQYFGPGTRLTVT.

This clonotype showed up just a few times. The gene calls are TRBV18 and TRBJ1-2; D is possibly TRBD1 (5 bases). The CDR3 runs to 15 residues. Between the trimmed V and J ends, which lost 2 bases and 7 bases, there was a span of 17 bases. Germline V gene data show CDR1 as KGHSH and CDR2 as LQKENI. CDR3 sequence (DNA): TGTGCCAGCTCACCAACGGGGACGAGGATTTCTGGCTACACCTTC. It specifies CASSPTGTRISGYTF. Full variable domain (outside the CDR3, taken from reference TRBV18 and TRBJ1-2): NAGVMQNPRHLVRRRGQEARLRCSPMKGHSHVYWYRQLPEEGLKFMVYLQKENIIDESGMPKERFSAEFPKEGPSILRIQQVVRGDSAAYFCASSPTGTRISGYTFGSGTRLTVV.

This clonotype has at least ten counts. V gene TRBV28 combines with J gene TRBJ2-2, with 12 nucleotides matching TRBD1. Per the germline V gene, CDR1 is MDHEN and CDR2 is SYDVKM. The CDR3 length is 17 residues. Trimming cost V 6 bases and J 7 bases; bases outside gene matches: 12. For the CDR3, the DNA is TGTGCCAGCAGCCCCTCCGGGACAGGGGGCTCGGGCGGGGAGCTGTTTTTT. It yields the protein CASSPSGTGGSGGELFF.